Listed below are T cell receptor beta chains from one sample, sequenced in a study of OX40 agonist ivuxolimab in advanced cancers. TCRdb's table, derived via immunoSEQ multiplex PCR, lists solely in-frame clones and lacks some. This table has 20,000 to 25,000 clones, 65% to 85% appearing once. This specimen was CD4+ or CD8+ T cells sorted from blood, taken in a trial of the OX40 agonist ivuxolimab. The receptors derive from an adult with an advanced solid tumor such as melanoma, head and neck, liver or kidney cancer. CDR3s include the opening cysteine and the closing phenylalanine or tryptophan. Each record gives: clone size, D gene, CDR3 length, V gene, J gene, CDR3 protein, CDR3 DNA. D genes are given only for firm matches. Clone size is given for some rows only: seen once, a few or many times, or a class if the clone is expanded.

size: once
D: TRBD2
length: 14
V: TRBV7-2
J: TRBJ2-3
CDR3: CASSLGLALDTQYF
DNA: TGTGCCAGCAGCCTGGGACTAGCGTTGGATACGCAGTATTTT

size: .
D: .
length: 15
V: TRBV25-1
J: TRBJ1-2
CDR3: CASSDPLGGVYSYTF
DNA: TGTGCCAGCAGTGACCCCTTGGGGGGCGTATATAGCTACACCTTC

size: few
D: .
length: 15
V: TRBV29-1
J: TRBJ2-5
CDR3: CSVLKATFLQETQYF
DNA: TGCAGCGTTTTGAAGGCCACCTTTCTTCAAGAGACCCAGTACTTC

size: .
D: TRBD1
length: 16
V: TRBV7-9
J: TRBJ1-5
CDR3: CASSIGPDRGNQPQHF
DNA: TGTGCCAGCAGCATAGGACCGGACAGGGGCAATCAGCCCCAGCATTTT

size: .
D: .
length: 15
V: TRBV7-2
J: TRBJ2-7
CDR3: CASSLDSDSPYEQYF
DNA: TGTGCCAGCAGCTTAGATTCGGACTCCCCCTACGAGCAGTACTTC

size: once
D: TRBD1
length: 15
V: TRBV5-1
J: TRBJ2-7
CDR3: CASSLVGGQGNEQYF
DNA: TGCGCCAGCAGCTTGGTAGGCGGACAGGGAAACGAGCAGTACTTC

size: .
D: .
length: 13
V: TRBV6-4
J: TRBJ2-7
CDR3: CASSAGGAGEQYF
DNA: TGTGCCAGCAGTGCTGGGGGCGCGGGCGAGCAGTACTTC

size: .
D: .
length: 18
V: TRBV19
J: TRBJ2-3
CDR3: CASSMIPRGSGFTDTQYF
DNA: TGTGCCAGTAGTATGATCCCCCGGGGCAGCGGCTTTACAGATACGCAGTATTTT

size: .
D: TRBD2
length: 17
V: TRBV28
J: TRBJ2-5
CDR3: CASSGGRDGGAWETQYF
DNA: TGTGCCAGCAGTGGAGGCCGAGACGGGGGGGCCTGGGAGACCCAGTACTTC

size: .
D: .
length: 16
V: TRBV7-2
J: TRBJ1-3
CDR3: CASSLNRGPPGNTIYF
DNA: TGTGCCAGCAGCTTAAATCGGGGCCCCCCTGGAAACACCATATATTTT

size: .
D: .
length: 11
V: TRBV10-3
J: TRBJ2-7
CDR3: CAISEGYEQYF
DNA: TGTGCCATCAGTGAGGGGTACGAGCAGTACTTC

size: once
D: .
length: 13
V: TRBV5-1
J: TRBJ2-7
CDR3: CASSFARYGEQYF
DNA: TGTGCCAGCAGCTTCGCCAGGTATGGCGAGCAGTACTTC

size: .
D: .
length: 15
V: TRBV11-1
J: TRBJ1-4
CDR3: CASSAPQGDVEKLFF
DNA: TGTGCCAGCAGCGCCCCACAGGGAGATGTTGAAAAACTGTTTTTT

size: .
D: TRBD1
length: 14
V: TRBV9
J: TRBJ2-1
CDR3: CASKPGGAYNEQFF
DNA: TGTGCCAGCAAACCAGGGGGAGCGTACAATGAGCAGTTCTTC

size: .
D: TRBD2
length: 16
V: TRBV6-5
J: TRBJ2-2
CDR3: CASSFSGGVGTGELFF
DNA: TGTGCCAGCAGTTTTAGCGGGGGGGTGGGCACCGGGGAGCTGTTTTTT

size: .
D: TRBD2
length: 18
V: TRBV6-1
J: TRBJ2-1
CDR3: CASSDRLAGVGRYNEQFF
DNA: TGTGCCAGCAGTGACCGTCTAGCGGGGGTGGGTAGGTACAATGAGCAGTTCTTC

size: .
D: .
length: 16
V: TRBV7-2
J: TRBJ2-7
CDR3: CASSADSRQALYEQYF
DNA: TGTGCCAGCAGCGCAGATTCAAGACAGGCCCTCTACGAGCAGTACTTC

size: .
D: TRBD1
length: 14
V: TRBV5-5
J: TRBJ2-7
CDR3: CASSTWTGTYEQYF
DNA: TGTGCCAGCAGCACCTGGACAGGGACCTACGAGCAGTACTTC

size: .
D: TRBD1
length: 18
V: TRBV19
J: TRBJ1-1
CDR3: CASSTSWTGRGLSTEAFF
DNA: TGTGCCAGTAGTACCTCTTGGACAGGTCGGGGTCTTAGCACTGAAGCTTTCTTT

size: .
D: .
length: 13
V: TRBV15
J: TRBJ2-7
CDR3: CATNPGRDYEQYF
DNA: TGTGCCACCAACCCCGGCAGGGACTACGAGCAGTACTTC

size: few
D: .
length: 13
V: TRBV19
J: TRBJ1-2
CDR3: CASRGRAIDGYTF
DNA: TGTGCCAGCCGGGGCAGGGCGATAGATGGCTACACCTTC

size: .
D: .
length: 11
V: TRBV5-1
J: TRBJ1-5
CDR3: CASSVEGSQHF
DNA: TGCGCCAGCAGCGTAGAAGGATCCCAGCATTTT

size: few
D: .
length: 15
V: TRBV7-2
J: TRBJ1-5
CDR3: CASSLGWDIDQPQHF
DNA: TGTGCCAGCAGCTTAGGTTGGGACATCGATCAGCCCCAGCATTTT

size: .
D: .
length: 18
V: TRBV19
J: TRBJ2-1
CDR3: CASSIVHQVYRSYNEQFF
DNA: TGTGCCAGTAGTATAGTCCACCAGGTTTATCGCTCCTACAATGAGCAGTTCTTC

size: .
D: TRBD2
length: 17
V: TRBV2
J: TRBJ2-1
CDR3: CASSEARAGGAYNEQFF
DNA: TGTGCCAGCAGTGAAGCAAGAGCGGGGGGCGCCTACAATGAGCAGTTCTTC

size: .
D: .
length: 19
V: TRBV4-1
J: TRBJ2-6
CDR3: CASSQDSLMTSSGANVLTF
DNA: TGCGCCAGCAGCCAAGACAGCCTAATGACCTCCTCTGGGGCCAACGTCCTGACTTTC

size: .
D: .
length: 17
V: TRBV7-6
J: TRBJ2-3
CDR3: CASSYDPPGPGTDTQYF
DNA: TGTGCCAGCAGCTACGACCCGCCCGGGCCCGGCACAGATACGCAGTATTTT

size: few
D: .
length: 15
V: TRBV28
J: TRBJ2-7
CDR3: CASSFWGGPTYEQYF
DNA: TGTGCCAGCAGTTTCTGGGGGGGGCCGACCTACGAGCAGTACTTC

size: few
D: TRBD2
length: 16
V: TRBV7-9
J: TRBJ2-7
CDR3: CASSSLAGGPEYEQYF
DNA: TGTGCCAGCAGTTCCCTAGCGGGGGGGCCGGAATACGAGCAGTACTTC

size: .
D: TRBD1
length: 15
V: TRBV30
J: TRBJ1-1
CDR3: CAWSAYQGVNTEAFF
DNA: TGTGCCTGGAGTGCCTATCAGGGGGTGAACACTGAAGCTTTCTTT

size: .
D: .
length: 15
V: TRBV7-2
J: TRBJ2-3
CDR3: CASSLNRASTDTQYF
DNA: TGTGCCAGCAGCTTAAACAGGGCTAGCACAGATACGCAGTATTTT

size: once
D: .
length: 15
V: TRBV7-9
J: TRBJ2-5
CDR3: CASSLGEYYQETQYF
DNA: TGTGCCAGCAGCCTGGGGGAGTACTACCAAGAGACCCAGTACTTC

size: .
D: .
length: 17
V: TRBV19
J: TRBJ2-3
CDR3: CARDPRMTGRIADTQYF
DNA: TGTGCCAGAGATCCCAGAATGACAGGGAGGATCGCAGATACGCAGTATTTT

size: .
D: .
length: 14
V: TRBV21-1
J: TRBJ2-7
CDR3: CASTPRGDSYEQYF
DNA: TGTGCCAGCACCCCCAGGGGAGACTCCTACGAGCAGTACTTC

size: .
D: .
length: 16
V: TRBV30
J: TRBJ1-3
CDR3: CAWSVNYSPSGNTIYF
DNA: TGTGCCTGGAGTGTTAACTACTCCCCCTCTGGAAACACCATATATTTT